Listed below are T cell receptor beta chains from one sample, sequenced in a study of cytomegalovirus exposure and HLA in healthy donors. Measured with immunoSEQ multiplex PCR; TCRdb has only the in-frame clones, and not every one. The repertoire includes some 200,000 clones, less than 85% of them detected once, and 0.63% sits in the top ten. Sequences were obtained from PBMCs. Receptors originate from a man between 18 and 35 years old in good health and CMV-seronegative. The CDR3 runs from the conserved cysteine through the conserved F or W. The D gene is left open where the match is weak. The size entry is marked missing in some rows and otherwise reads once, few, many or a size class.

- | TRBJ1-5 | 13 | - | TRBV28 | CASIRDSNQPQHF | TGTGCCAGCATTCGGGATAGCAATCAGCCCCAGCATTTT
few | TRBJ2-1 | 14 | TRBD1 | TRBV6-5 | CASSWTGGRDEQFF | TGTGCCAGCAGTTGGACAGGGGGCAGGGATGAGCAGTTCTTC
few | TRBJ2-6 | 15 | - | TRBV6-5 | CASSLQPQGANVLTF | TGTGCCAGCAGTCTTCAACCCCAGGGGGCCAACGTCCTGACTTTC
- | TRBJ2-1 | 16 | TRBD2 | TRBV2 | CASRRVPGLPFNEQFF | TGTGCCAGCAGGAGGGTGCCGGGACTACCTTTTAATGAGCAGTTCTTC
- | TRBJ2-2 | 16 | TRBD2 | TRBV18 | CASSPLSGRGSGELFF | TGTGCCAGCTCGCCACTTAGCGGGAGAGGGTCCGGGGAGCTGTTTTTT
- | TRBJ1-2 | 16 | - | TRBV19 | CASSIPPSGFDYGYTF | TGTGCCAGTAGTATACCCCCGTCAGGGTTCGACTATGGCTACACCTTC
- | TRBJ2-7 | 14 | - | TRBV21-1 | CASSKGGSSYEQYF | TGTGCCAGCAGCAAAGGGGGCAGCTCCTACGAGCAGTACTTC
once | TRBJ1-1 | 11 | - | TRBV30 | CAWNFEEGAFF | TGTGCCTGGAACTTCGAAGAGGGAGCTTTCTTT
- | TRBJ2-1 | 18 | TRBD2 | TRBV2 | CASREGLAGGPKQNEQFF | TGTGCCAGCAGAGAAGGACTAGCGGGAGGGCCGAAGCAAAATGAGCAGTTCTTC
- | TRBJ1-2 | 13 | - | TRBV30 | CAWSVGFARGYTF | TGTGCCTGGAGTGTTGGATTCGCGCGGGGCTACACCTTC
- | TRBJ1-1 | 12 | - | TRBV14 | CASSSGTLEAFF | TGTGCCAGCAGCAGCGGGACCCTTGAAGCTTTCTTT
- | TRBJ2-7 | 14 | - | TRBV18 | CASSPGGGANEQYF | TGTGCCAGCTCACCAGGAGGGGGCGCAAACGAGCAGTACTTC
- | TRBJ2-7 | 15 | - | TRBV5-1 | CASSFLTGSGYEQYF | TGCGCCAGCAGCTTTCTCACAGGGAGTGGCTACGAGCAGTACTTC
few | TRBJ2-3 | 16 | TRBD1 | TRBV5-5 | CASSLLQGEGTQTQYF | TGTGCCAGCAGCTTGTTACAGGGGGAAGGGACGCAGACGCAGTATTTT
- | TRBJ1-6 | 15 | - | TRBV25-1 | CASSERDASRSPLHF | TGTGCCAGCAGTGAACGAGATGCATCAAGATCACCCCTCCACTTT
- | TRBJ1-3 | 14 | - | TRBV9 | CASSPGLTGNTIYF | TGTGCCAGCAGCCCAGGTCTCACTGGAAACACCATATATTTT
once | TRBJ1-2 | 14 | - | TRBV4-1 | CASSLRGTGAGYTF | TGCGCCAGCAGCCTAAGAGGTACGGGAGCCGGCTACACCTTC
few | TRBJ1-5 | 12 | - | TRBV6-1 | CVVRQSNQPQHF | TGTGTGGTGCGACAAAGCAATCAGCCCCAGCATTTT
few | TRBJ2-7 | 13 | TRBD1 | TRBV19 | CASSWDRGGEQYF | TGTGCCAGCTCGTGGGACAGGGGGGGGGAGCAGTACTTC
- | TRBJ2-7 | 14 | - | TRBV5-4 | CASSLASGFYEQYF | TGTGCCAGCAGCTTGGCCAGCGGTTTCTACGAGCAGTACTTC
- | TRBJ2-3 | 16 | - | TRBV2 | CASAAVAGSYQDTQYF | TGTGCCAGCGCGGCTGTTGCGGGGAGCTATCAAGATACGCAGTATTTT
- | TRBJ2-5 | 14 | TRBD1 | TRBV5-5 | CASSVGTGQTTQYF | TGTGCCAGCAGCGTAGGGACAGGACAAACCACCCAGTACTTC
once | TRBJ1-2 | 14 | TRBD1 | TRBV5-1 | CASSWGTVNYGYTF | TGCGCCAGCAGCTGGGGGACAGTTAACTATGGCTACACCTTC
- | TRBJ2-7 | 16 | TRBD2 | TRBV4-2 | CASSPLLALSSYEQYF | TGTGCCAGCAGCCCCTTACTAGCGCTAAGCTCCTACGAGCAGTACTTC
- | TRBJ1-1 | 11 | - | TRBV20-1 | CSARASAEAFF | TGCAGTGCTAGAGCGTCGGCTGAAGCTTTCTTT
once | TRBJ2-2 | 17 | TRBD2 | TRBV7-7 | CASSPHRLAGETGELFF | TGTGCTAGCAGCCCCCATCGGCTAGCGGGAGAGACCGGGGAGCTGTTTTTT
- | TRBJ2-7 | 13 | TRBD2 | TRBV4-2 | CASSRTRVGEQYF | TGTGCCAGCAGTCGGACTAGAGTTGGCGAGCAGTACTTC
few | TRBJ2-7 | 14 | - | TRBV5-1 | CASSLGVGGREQYF | TGCGCCAGCAGCTTGGGCGTGGGAGGACGGGAGCAGTACTTC
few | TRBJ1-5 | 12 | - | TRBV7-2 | CASSDGVRPQHF | TGTGCCAGCAGCGACGGGGTCCGACCCCAGCATTTT
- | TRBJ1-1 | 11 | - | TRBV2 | CASSIATEAFF | TGTGCCAGCAGTATAGCCACTGAAGCTTTCTTT
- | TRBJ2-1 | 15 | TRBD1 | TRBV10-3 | CAISRTGDTYNEQFF | TGTGCCATCAGCCGGACAGGGGATACCTACAATGAGCAGTTCTTC
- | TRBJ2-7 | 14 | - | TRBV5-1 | CASSLDYGTYEQYF | TGCGCCAGCAGCTTGGATTACGGGACCTACGAGCAGTACTTC
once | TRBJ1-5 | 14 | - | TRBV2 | CAGSGASGNQPQHF | TGTGCCGGAAGCGGCGCCTCAGGCAATCAGCCCCAGCATTTT
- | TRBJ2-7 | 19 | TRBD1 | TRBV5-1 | CASSLEVYGAGQGNYEQYF | TGCGCCAGCAGCTTGGAAGTCTATGGCGCGGGACAGGGGAATTACGAGCAGTACTTC
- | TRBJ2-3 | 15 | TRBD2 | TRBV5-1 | CASSSQRGPEDTQYF | TGCGCCAGCAGCTCTCAGCGGGGACCGGAAGATACGCAGTATTTT
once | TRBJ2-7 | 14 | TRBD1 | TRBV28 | CASSLQGATYEQYF | TGTGCCAGCTCATTACAGGGGGCCACCTACGAGCAGTACTTC
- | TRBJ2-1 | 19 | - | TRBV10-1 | CASSEVGRGLPYDYNEQFF | TGCGCCAGCAGTGAAGTCGGGAGAGGTCTTCCGTATGACTACAATGAGCAGTTCTTC
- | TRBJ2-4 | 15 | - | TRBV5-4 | CASSPVQGGRAIQYF | TGTGCCAGCAGCCCCGTGCAGGGGGGAAGGGCCATTCAGTACTTC
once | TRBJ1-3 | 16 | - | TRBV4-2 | CASSQDRWSSGNTIYF | TGTGCCAGTAGCCAAGATCGGTGGAGCTCTGGAAACACCATATATTTT
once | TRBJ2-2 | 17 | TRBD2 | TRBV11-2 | CASSLAGASGITGELFF | TGTGCCAGCAGCTTAGCGGGGGCTAGCGGGATCACCGGGGAGCTGTTTTTT
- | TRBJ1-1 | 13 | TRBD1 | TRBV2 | CASRTGVTTEAFF | TGTGCCAGCAGGACAGGGGTAACCACTGAAGCTTTCTTT
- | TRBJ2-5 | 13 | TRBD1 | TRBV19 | CASSGTGEETQYF | TGTGCCAGTAGCGGGACAGGGGAAGAGACCCAGTACTTC
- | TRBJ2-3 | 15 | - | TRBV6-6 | CATTDSGGGADTQYF | TGTGCCACCACTGATAGCGGAGGGGGGGCAGATACGCAGTATTTT
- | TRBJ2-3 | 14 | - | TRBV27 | CASSRLSLPDTQYF | TGTGCCAGCAGTAGACTAAGCCTCCCAGATACGCAGTATTTT
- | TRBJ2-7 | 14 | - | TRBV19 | CASSPWATSYEQYF | TGTGCCAGTAGTCCATGGGCCACTTCCTACGAGCAGTACTTC
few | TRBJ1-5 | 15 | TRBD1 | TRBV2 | CASSDRGLSNQPQHF | TGTGCCAGCAGTGACAGGGGGCTTAGCAATCAGCCCCAGCATTTT
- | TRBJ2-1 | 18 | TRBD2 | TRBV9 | CASSVGTSGSNTYNEQFF | TGTGCCAGCAGCGTAGGGACTAGCGGGAGTAACACCTACAATGAGCAGTTCTTC
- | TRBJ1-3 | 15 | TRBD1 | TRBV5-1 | CASSFSGGEGNTIYF | TGCGCCAGCAGTTTCTCAGGGGGCGAAGGAAACACCATATATTTT
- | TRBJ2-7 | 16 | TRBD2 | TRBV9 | CASSVKRTSGPYEQYF | TGTGCCAGCAGCGTTAAGCGGACTAGCGGGCCATACGAGCAGTACTTC
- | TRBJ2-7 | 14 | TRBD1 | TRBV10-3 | CAISGLGQVYEQYF | TGTGCCATCAGTGGGCTGGGACAGGTCTACGAGCAGTACTTC
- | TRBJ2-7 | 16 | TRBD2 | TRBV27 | CASIEFGPPSGGEQYF | TGTGCCAGCATCGAATTCGGACCGCCGTCGGGGGGCGAGCAGTACTTC